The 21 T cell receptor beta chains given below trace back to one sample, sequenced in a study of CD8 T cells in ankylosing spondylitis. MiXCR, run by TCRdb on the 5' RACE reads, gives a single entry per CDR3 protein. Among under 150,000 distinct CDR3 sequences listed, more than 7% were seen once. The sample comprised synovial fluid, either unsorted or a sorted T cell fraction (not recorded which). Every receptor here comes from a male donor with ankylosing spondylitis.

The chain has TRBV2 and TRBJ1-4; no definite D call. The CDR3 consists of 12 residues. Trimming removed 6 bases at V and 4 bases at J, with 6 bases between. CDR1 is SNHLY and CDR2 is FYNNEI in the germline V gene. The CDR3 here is CASRGGNEKLFF. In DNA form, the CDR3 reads TGTGCCAGCAGGGGTGGTAATGAAAAACTGTTTTTT.

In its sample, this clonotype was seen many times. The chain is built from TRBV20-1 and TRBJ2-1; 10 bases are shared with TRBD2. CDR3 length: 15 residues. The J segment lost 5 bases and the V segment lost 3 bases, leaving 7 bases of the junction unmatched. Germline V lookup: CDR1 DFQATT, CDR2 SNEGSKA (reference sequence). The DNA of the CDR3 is TGCAGTGCTAGGGGGACTAGCGCAACCCACAATGAGCAGTTCTTC. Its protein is CSARGTSATHNEQFF.

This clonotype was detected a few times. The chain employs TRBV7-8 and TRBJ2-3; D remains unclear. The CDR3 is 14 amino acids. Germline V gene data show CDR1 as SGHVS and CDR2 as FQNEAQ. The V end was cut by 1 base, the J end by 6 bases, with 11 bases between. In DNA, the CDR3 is TGTGCCAGCAGCTTAGGACACCTTGGGGATACGCAGTATTTT. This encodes CASSLGHLGDTQYF. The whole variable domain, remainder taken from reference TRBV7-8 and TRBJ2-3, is GAGVSQSPRYKVAKRGQDVALRCDPISGHVSLFWYQQALGQGPEFLTYFQNEAQLDKSGLPSDRFFAERPEGSVSTLKIQRTQQEDSAVYLCASSLGHLGDTQYFGPGTRLTVL.

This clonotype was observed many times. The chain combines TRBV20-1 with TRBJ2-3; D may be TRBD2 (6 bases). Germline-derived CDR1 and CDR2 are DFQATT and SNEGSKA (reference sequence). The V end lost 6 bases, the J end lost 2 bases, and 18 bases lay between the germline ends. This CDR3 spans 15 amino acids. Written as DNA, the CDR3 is TGCAGTGCCGCCCCGGCTAGCGAGATCACAGATACGCAGTATTTT. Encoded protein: CSAAPASEITDTQYF.

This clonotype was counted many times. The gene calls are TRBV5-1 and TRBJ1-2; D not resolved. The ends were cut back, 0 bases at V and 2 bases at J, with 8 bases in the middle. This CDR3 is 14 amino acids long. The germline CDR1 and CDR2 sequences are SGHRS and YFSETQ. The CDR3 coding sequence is TGCGCCAGCAGCTTGGTTTCCGGGAACTATGGCTACACCTTC. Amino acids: CASSLVSGNYGYTF.

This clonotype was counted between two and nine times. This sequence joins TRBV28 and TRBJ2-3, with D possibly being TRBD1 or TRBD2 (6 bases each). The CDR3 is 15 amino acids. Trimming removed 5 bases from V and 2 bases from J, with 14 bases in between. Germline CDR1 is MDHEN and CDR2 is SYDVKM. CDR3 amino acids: CASSPRRGHTDTQYF. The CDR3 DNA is TGTGCCAGCAGTCCCAGGAGGGGACACACAGATACGCAGTATTTT. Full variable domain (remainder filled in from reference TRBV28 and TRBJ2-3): DVKVTQSSRYLVKRTGEKVFLECVQDMDHENMFWYRQDPGLGLRLIYFSYDVKMKEKGDIPEGYSVSREKKERFSLILESASTNQTSMYLCASSPRRGHTDTQYFGPGTRLTVL.

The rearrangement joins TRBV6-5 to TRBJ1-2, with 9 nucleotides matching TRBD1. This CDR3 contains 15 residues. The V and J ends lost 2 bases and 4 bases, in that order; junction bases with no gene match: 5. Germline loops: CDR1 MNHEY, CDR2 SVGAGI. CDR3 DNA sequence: TGTGCCAGCAGTTACAGGGGACAGGGTACCTATGGCTACACCTTC. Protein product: CASSYRGQGTYGYTF.

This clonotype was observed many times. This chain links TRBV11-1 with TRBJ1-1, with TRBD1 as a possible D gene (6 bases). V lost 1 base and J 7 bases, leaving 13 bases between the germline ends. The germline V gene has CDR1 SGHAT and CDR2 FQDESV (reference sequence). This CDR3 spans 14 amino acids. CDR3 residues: CASSLGRGAIEAFF. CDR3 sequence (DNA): TGTGCCAGCAGCTTAGGGAGGGGGGCAATTGAAGCTTTCTTT.

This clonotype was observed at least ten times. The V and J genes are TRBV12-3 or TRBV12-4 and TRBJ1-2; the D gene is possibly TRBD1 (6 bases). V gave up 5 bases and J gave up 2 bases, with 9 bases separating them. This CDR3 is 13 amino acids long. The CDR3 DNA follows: TGTGCCAGCAGTAGGGACAACAACTATGGCTACACCTTC. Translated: CASSRDNNYGYTF.

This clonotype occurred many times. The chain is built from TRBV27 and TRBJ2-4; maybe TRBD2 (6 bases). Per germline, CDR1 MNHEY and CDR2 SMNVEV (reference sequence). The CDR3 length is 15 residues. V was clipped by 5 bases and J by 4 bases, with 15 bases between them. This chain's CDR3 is CASSRSSGGKNIQYF. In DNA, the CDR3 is TGTGCCAGCAGTAGGAGCTCCGGGGGAAAAAACATTCAGTACTTC.

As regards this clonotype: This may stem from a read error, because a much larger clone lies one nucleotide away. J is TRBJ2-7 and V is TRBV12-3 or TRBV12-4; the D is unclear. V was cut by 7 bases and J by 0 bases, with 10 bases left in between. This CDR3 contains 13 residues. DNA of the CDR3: TGTGCCAGCACTAAGGTCACCTCCTACGAGCAGTACTTC. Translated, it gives CASTKVTSYEQYF.

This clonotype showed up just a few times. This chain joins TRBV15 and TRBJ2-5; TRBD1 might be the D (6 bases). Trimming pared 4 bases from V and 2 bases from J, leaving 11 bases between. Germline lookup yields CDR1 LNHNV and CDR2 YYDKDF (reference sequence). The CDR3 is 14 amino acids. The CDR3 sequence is CATSIGTLQETQYF. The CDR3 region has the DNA TGTGCCACCAGCATCGGGACACTACAAGAGACCCAGTACTTC.

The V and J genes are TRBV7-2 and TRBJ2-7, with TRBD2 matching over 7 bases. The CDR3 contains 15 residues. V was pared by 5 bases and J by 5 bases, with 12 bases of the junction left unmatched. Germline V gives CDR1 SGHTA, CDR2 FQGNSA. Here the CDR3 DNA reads TGTGCCAGCAGCCTTTGGGGCGGGAGTGGGAACGAGCAGTACTTC. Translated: CASSLWGGSGNEQYF.

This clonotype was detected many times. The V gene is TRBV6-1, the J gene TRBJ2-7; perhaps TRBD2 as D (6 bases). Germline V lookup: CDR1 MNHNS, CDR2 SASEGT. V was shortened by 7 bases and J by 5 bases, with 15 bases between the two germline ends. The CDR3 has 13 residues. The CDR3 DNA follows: TGTGCCAGCATTCCCGCGGGATCCGACGAGCAGTACTTC. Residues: CASIPAGSDEQYF.

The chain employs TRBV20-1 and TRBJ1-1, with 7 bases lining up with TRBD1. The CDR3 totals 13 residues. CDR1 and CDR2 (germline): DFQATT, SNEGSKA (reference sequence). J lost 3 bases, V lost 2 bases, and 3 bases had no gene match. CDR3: CSARSGQHTEAFF. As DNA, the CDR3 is TGCAGTGCTAGATCGGGACAGCACACTGAAGCTTTCTTT.

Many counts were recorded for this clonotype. The CDR3 loop reads CASSQAQESGKLFF. The CDR3 DNA reads TGTGCCAGCAGCCAAGCACAGGAGTCTGGAAAACTGTTTTTT. The rearrangement joins TRBV3-1 to TRBJ1-4; D perhaps matches TRBD1 (5 bases). V lost 1 base to trimming and J lost 10 bases, with 13 bases between them. The CDR3 runs to 14 residues. Looked up from germline, CDR1 is LGHDT and CDR2 is YNNKEL (reference sequence).

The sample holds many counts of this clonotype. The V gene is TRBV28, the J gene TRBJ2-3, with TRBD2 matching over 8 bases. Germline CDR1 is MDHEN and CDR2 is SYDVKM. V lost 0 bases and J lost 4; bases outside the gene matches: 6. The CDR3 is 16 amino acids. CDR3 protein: CASSLWGGRRADTQYF. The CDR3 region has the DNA TGTGCCAGCAGTTTATGGGGCGGGAGGCGGGCAGATACGCAGTATTTT.

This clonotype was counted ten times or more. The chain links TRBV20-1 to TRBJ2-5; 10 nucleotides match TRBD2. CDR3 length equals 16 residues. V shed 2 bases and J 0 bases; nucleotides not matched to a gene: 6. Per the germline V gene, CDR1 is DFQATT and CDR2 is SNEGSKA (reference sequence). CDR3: CSARLLGLANQETQYF. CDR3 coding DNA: TGCAGTGCTAGACTTTTGGGACTAGCGAACCAAGAGACCCAGTACTTC.

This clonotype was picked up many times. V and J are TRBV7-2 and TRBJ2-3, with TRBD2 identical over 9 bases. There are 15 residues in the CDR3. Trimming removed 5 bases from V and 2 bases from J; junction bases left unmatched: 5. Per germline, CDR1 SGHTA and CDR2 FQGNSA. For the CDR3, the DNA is TGTGCCAGCAGCCCATGGACTAGCGCCACAGATACGCAGTATTTT. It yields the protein CASSPWTSATDTQYF. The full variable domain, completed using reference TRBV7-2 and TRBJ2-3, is GAGVSQSPSNKVTEKGKDVELRCDPISGHTALYWYRQSLGQGLEFLIYFQGNSAPDKSGLPSDRFSAERTGGSVSTLTIQRTQQEDSAVYLCASSPWTSATDTQYFGPGTRLTVL.

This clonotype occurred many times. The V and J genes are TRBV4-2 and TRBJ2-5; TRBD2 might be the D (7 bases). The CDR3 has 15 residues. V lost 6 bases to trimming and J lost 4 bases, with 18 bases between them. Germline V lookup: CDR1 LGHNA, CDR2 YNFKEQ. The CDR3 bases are TGTGCCAGCAGGGAGGGACTACTCAGGGGAGAGACCCAGTACTTC. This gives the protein CASREGLLRGETQYF.

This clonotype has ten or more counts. The CDR3: CASSDSGAFNEQFF. DNA for the CDR3: TGTGCCAGCAGTGACAGCGGGGCTTTCAATGAGCAGTTCTTC. The J gene is TRBJ2-1, the V gene TRBV6-4; 7 bases map to TRBD2. In germline, CDR1 is MRHNA, CDR2 SNTAGT. Trimming took 2 bases from V and 6 from J; bases not matched to a gene: 4. The CDR3 sequence is 14 residues long.